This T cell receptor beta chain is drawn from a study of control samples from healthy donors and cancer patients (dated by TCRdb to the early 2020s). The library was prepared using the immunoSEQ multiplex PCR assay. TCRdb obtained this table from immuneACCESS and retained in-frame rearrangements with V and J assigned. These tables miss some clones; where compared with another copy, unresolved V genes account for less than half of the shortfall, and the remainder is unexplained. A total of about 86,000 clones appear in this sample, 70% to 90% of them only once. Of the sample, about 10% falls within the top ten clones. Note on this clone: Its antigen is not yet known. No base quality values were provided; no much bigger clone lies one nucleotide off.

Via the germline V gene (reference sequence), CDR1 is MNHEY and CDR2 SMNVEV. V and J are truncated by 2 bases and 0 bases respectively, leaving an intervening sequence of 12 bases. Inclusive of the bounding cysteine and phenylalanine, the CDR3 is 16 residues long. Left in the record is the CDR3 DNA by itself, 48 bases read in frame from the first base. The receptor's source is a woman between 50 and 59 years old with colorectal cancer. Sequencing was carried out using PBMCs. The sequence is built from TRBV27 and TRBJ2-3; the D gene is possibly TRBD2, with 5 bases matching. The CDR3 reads CASSLRFWTSTDTQYF. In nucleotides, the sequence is TGTGCCAGCAGTTTAAGGTTTTGGACTAGCACAGATACGCAGTATTTT.